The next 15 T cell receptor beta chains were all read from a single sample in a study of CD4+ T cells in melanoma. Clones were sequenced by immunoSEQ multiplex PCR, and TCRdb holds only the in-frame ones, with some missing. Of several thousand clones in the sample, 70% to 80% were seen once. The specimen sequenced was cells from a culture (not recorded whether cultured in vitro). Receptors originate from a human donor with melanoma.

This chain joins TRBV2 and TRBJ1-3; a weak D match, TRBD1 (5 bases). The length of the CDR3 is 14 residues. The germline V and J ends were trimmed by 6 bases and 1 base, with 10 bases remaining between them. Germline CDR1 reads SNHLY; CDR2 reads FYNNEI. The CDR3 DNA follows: TGTGCCAGCAGGCCCAGGGTTTCTGGAAACACCATATATTTT. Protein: CASRPRVSGNTIYF. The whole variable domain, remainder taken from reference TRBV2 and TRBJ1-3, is EPEVTQTPSHQVTQMGQEVILRCVPISNHLYFYWYRQILGQKVEFLVSFYNNEISEKSEIFDDQFSVERPDGSNFTLKIRSTKLEDSAMYFCASRPRVSGNTIYFGEGSWLTVV.

This chain's CDR3 is CASSSDPTGGGWYGYTF. The CDR3, as DNA: TGTGCCAGCAGCTCGGATCCGACAGGGGGCGGTTGGTATGGCTACACCTTC. The gene calls are TRBV13 and TRBJ1-2; 10 bases are a match to TRBD1. Trimming at V came to 4 bases and at J to 5 bases, leaving 13 bases not matched to a gene. The CDR3 length is 17 residues. Per the germline V gene, CDR1 is PRHDT and CDR2 is FYEKMQ (reference sequence). The variable domain in full, completed from reference TRBV13 and TRBJ1-2, reads AAGVIQSPRHLIKEKRETATLKCYPIPRHDTVYWYQQGPGQDPQFLISFYEKMQSDKGSIPDRFSAQQFSDYHSELNMSSLELGDSALYFCASSSDPTGGGWYGYTFGSGTRLTVV.

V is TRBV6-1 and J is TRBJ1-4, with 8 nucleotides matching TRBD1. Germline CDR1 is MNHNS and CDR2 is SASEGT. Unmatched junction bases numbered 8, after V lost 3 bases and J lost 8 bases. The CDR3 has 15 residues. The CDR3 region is CASSDLDREDEKLFF. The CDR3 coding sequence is TGTGCCAGCAGTGATTTGGACAGGGAAGACGAAAAACTGTTTTTT.

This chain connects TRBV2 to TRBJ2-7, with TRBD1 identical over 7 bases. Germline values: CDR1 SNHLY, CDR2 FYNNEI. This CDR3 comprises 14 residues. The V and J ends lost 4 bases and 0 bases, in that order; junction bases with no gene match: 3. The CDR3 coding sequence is TGTGCCAGCAGTGGACAGGGCAGCTCCTACGAGCAGTACTTC. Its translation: CASSGQGSSYEQYF.

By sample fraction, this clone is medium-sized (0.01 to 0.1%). CDR3: CARPGQGANEQYF. CDR3 in DNA: TGTGCCAGACCGGGACAGGGGGCCAACGAGCAGTACTTC. The V gene is TRBV6-4, the J gene TRBJ2-7; 12 nucleotides line up with TRBD1. This CDR3 region has 13 residues. V trimming: 9 bases; J trimming: 5 bases; junction bases outside the gene matches: 5. CDR1 and CDR2 from the germline V gene are MRHNA and SNTAGT.

CDR3 region: CASSDGQGSSGNTIYF. The DNA of the CDR3 is TGTGCCAGCAGTGACGGACAGGGGAGCTCTGGAAACACCATATATTTT. The chain couples TRBV6-1 to TRBJ1-3, with 9 bases aligning to TRBD1. The V gene's germline CDR1 is MNHNS and CDR2 SASEGT. V shed 3 bases, J shed 0 bases, and the junction held 3 bases outside the gene matches. CDR3 length equals 16 residues.

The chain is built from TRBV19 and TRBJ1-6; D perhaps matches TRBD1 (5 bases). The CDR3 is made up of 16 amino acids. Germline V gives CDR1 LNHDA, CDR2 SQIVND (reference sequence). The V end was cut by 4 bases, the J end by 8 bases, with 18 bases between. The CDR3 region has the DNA TGTGCCAGTAGTACCTCGGCCCGGGGGGGGTATTCACCCCTCCACTTT. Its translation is CASSTSARGGYSPLHF.

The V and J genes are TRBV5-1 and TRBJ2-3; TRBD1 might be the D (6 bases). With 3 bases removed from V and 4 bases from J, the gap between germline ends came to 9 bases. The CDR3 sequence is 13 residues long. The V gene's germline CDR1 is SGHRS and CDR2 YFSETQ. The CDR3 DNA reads TGCGCCAGCAGCTGGGCAGGGGCAGATACGCAGTATTTT. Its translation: CASSWAGADTQYF.

The CDR3 coding sequence is TGTGCCAGCAGCTTAACGCGCATGGGAGAGCAGTTCTTC. Translation: CASSLTRMGEQFF. The chain employs TRBV11-1 and TRBJ2-1; D gene ambiguous. The CDR3 covers 13 residues. The V gene's germline CDR1 is SGHAT and CDR2 FQDESV (reference sequence). The ends were cut back, 2 bases at V and 10 bases at J, with 12 bases in the middle.

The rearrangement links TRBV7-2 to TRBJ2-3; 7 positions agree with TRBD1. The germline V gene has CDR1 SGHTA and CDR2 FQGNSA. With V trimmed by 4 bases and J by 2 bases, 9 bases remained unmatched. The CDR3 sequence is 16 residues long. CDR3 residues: CASSYRQGRHTDTQYF. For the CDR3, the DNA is TGTGCCAGCAGCTATCGACAGGGCCGTCACACAGATACGCAGTATTTT.

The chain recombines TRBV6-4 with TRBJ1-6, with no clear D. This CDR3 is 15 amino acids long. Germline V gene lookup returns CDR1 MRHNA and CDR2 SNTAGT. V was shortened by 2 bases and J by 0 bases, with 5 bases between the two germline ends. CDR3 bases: TGTGCCAGCAGTGACGGAAGCTCCTATAATTCACCCCTCCACTTT. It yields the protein CASSDGSSYNSPLHF.

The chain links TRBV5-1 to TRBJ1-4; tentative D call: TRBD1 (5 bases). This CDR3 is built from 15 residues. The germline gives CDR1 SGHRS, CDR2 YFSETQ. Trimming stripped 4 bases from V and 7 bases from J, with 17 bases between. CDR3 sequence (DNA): TGCGCCAGCAGCCTCGCATCAGGGATATCTGAAAAACTGTTTTTT. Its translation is CASSLASGISEKLFF.

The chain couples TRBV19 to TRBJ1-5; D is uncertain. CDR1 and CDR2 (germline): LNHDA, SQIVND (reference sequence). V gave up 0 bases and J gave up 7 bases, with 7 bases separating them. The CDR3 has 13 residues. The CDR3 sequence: CASSIDTVQPQHF. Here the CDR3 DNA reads TGTGCCAGTAGTATAGACACGGTACAGCCCCAGCATTTT.

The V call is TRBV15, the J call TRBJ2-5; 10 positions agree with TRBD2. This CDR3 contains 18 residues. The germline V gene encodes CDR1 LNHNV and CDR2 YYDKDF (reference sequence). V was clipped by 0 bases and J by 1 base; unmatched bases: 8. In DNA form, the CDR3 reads TGTGCCACCAGCAGAGATACGTTAGCGGGGGGCATCCAAGAGACCCAGTACTTC. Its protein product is CATSRDTLAGGIQETQYF.

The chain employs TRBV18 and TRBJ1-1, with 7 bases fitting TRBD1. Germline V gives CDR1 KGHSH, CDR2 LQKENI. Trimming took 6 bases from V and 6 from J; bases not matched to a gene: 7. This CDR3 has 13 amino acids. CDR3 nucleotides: TGTGCCAGCTCTTCGGACAGGCCCCCTGAAGCTTTCTTT. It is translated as CASSSDRPPEAFF.